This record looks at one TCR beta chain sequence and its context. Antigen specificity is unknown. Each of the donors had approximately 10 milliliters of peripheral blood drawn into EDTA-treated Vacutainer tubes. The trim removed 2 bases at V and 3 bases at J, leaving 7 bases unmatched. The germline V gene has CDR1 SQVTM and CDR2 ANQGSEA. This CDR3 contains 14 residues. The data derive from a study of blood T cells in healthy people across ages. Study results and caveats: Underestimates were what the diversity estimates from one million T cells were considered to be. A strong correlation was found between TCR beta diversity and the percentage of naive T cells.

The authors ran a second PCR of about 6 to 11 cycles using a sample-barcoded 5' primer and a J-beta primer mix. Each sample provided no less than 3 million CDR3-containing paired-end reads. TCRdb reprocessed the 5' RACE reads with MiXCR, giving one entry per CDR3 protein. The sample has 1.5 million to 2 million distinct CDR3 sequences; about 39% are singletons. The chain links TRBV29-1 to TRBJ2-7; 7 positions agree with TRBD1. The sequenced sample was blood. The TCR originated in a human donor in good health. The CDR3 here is CSVELAGGRYEQYF. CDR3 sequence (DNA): TGCAGCGTTGAATTGGCAGGGGGTCGCTACGAGCAGTACTTC.